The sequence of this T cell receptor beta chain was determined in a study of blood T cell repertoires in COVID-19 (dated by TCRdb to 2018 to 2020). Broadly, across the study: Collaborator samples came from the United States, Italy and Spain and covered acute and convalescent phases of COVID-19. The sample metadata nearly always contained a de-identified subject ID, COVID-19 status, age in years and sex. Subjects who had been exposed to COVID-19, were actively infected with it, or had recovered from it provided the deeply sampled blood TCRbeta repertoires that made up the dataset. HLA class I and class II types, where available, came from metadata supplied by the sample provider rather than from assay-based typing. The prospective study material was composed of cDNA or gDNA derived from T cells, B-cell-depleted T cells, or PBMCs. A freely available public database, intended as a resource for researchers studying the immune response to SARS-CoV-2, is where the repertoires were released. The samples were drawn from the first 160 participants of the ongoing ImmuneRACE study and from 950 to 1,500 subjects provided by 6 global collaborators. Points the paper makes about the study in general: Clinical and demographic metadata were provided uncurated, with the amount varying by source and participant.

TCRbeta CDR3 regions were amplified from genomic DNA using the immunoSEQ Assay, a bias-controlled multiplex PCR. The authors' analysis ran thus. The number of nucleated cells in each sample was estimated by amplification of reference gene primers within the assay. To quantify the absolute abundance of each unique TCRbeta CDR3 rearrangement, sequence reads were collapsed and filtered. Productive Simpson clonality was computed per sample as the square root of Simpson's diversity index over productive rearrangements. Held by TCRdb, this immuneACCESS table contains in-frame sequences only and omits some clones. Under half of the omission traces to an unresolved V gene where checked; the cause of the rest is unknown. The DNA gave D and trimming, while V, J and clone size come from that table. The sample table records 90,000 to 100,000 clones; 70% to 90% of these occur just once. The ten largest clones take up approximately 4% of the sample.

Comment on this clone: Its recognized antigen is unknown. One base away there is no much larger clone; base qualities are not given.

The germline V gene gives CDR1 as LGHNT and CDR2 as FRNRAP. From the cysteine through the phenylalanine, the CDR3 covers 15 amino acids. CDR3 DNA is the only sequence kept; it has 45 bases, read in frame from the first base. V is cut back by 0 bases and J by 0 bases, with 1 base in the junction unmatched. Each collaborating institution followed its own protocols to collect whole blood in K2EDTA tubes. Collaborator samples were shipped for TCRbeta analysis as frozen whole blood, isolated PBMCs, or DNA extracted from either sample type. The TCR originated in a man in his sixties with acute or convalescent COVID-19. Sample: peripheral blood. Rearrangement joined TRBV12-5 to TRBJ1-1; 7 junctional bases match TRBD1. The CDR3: CASGLVRGMNTEAFF. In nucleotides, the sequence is TGTGCTAGTGGTTTGGTCAGGGGGATGAACACTGAAGCTTTCTTT.